A selection of T cell receptor beta chains follows, all from one sample in a study of blood T cell repertoires in COVID-19. Clones were sequenced by immunoSEQ multiplex PCR, and TCRdb holds only the in-frame ones, with some missing. The data contain approximately 170,000 clones, 79% of them seen just once; the ten biggest clones take up roughly 20%. The sequenced sample was PBMCs or T cells enriched from blood (not recorded which). The receptors derive from a woman in her 70s in a cohort exposed to, infected with or recovered from COVID-19 (not recorded which). Each CDR3 is given with its conserved first and last residue. Each record gives: J gene, D gene, V gene, clone size, CDR3 DNA, CDR3 protein. D genes are given only for firm matches. Rows give clone size only sometimes, using once, few, many, or a class for an expanded clone.

>TRBJ2-7|.|TRBV12-3/TRBV12-4|.
TGTGCCAGCAGTTGGGAGTTTTCCTACGAGCAGTACTTC
CASSWEFSYEQYF
>TRBJ1-6|TRBD1|TRBV7-3|.
TGTGCCAGCAGCCTAGACAGGGCCAATTCACCCCTCCACTTT
CASSLDRANSPLHF
>TRBJ1-5|.|TRBV6-5|.
TGTGCCCTGGGTGGCAGGGCTAGCAATCAGCCCCAGCATTTT
CALGGRASNQPQHF
>TRBJ1-2|TRBD1|TRBV2|.
TGTGCCAGCAGTGTACAGGGGGCTCAAGGCTACACCTTC
CASSVQGAQGYTF
>TRBJ1-6|.|TRBV28|.
TGTGCCAGCAGTTTGCGTCTTCGGGTTGGGTCCTATAATTCACCCCTCCACTTT
CASSLRLRVGSYNSPLHF
>TRBJ1-2|.|TRBV7-8|once
TGTGCCAGCAGCTTGGGAGACAAGGATTATGGCTACACCTTC
CASSLGDKDYGYTF
>TRBJ2-7|TRBD1|TRBV3-1/TRBV3-2|.
TGTGCCAGCAGCCCCCGGGACAGGGGTTCCTACGAGCAGTACTTC
CASSPRDRGSYEQYF
>TRBJ1-5|TRBD1|TRBV7-2|.
TGTGCCAGCAGCTTAGCGACAGGGGTGAGCAATCAGCCCCAGCATTTT
CASSLATGVSNQPQHF
>TRBJ2-3|.|TRBV24-1|once
TGTGCCACCAGTGATTTAGGGGCCGGGGATACGCAGTATTTT
CATSDLGAGDTQYF
>TRBJ2-7|TRBD1|TRBV5-1|.
TGCGCCAGCAGCTGGGACAGGCATTCCTACGAGCAGTACTTC
CASSWDRHSYEQYF
>TRBJ2-6|.|TRBV5-6|.
TGTGCCAGCAGCCTAACTGGGGCCAACGTCCTGACTTTC
CASSLTGANVLTF
>TRBJ1-3|.|TRBV9|.
TGTGCCAGCAGCGCATACAGGGCTCGGGACACCATATATTTT
CASSAYRARDTIYF
>TRBJ2-7|.|TRBV4-1|.
TGCGCCAGCAGCCAAGTCTCGAGCTCCTACGAGCAGTACTTC
CASSQVSSSYEQYF
>TRBJ2-1|TRBD2|TRBV27|.
TGTGCCAGCAGTCCTGGGACTAGCGCCTACAATGAGCAGTTCTTC
CASSPGTSAYNEQFF
>TRBJ2-5|TRBD2|TRBV5-1|.
TGCGCCAGCAGCTCTGGGACTAGCGGGTTTCAAGAGACCCAGTACTTC
CASSSGTSGFQETQYF
>TRBJ1-5|.|TRBV19|.
TGTGCCAGTAGTTGGTCAGGGCAGGGTAGCAATCAGCCCCAGCATTTT
CASSWSGQGSNQPQHF
>TRBJ1-1|TRBD1|TRBV10-3|.
TGTGCCACCGGAGTACAGGGGGCATTCGGAGCTTTCTTT
CATGVQGAFGAFF
>TRBJ1-5|TRBD1|TRBV7-2|once
TGTGCCAGCAGCTTAGAGGCAGGGGGCAGGCAGCCCCAGCATTTT
CASSLEAGGRQPQHF
>TRBJ2-7|.|TRBV4-2|.
TGTGCCAGCAGCCAAGCGGGAACCTTCTACGAGCAGTACTTC
CASSQAGTFYEQYF
>TRBJ1-5|.|TRBV30|.
TGTGCCTGGAGTTTGTTGGGCGGCAATCAGCCCCAGCATTTT
CAWSLLGGNQPQHF
>TRBJ2-3|.|TRBV2|.
TGTGCCAGCAGTGAAGCGGTTAGTAGCCATACGCAGTATTTT
CASSEAVSSHTQYF
>TRBJ1-5|TRBD1|TRBV7-8|.
TGTGCCAGCAGCGTCCAACCGGGACAGGGGAGTTGGAGCAATCAGCCCCAGCATTTT
CASSVQPGQGSWSNQPQHF
>TRBJ1-6|.|TRBV18|.
TGTGCCAGCTCACCAATAGGGTGGACTAGCTCCTATAATTCACCCCTCCACTTT
CASSPIGWTSSYNSPLHF
>TRBJ2-3|.|TRBV2|few
TGTGCCAGCAGTGAGGGGCTAGCGCACGCAGGGGATACGCAGTATTTT
CASSEGLAHAGDTQYF
>TRBJ2-1|TRBD1|TRBV29-1|.
TGCAGCGTCCTCCGGGACAGGTCCTACAATGAGCAGTTCTTC
CSVLRDRSYNEQFF
>TRBJ1-1|TRBD1|TRBV5-5|few
TGTGCCAGCAGCCGAGCGGACAGGGACACTGAAGCTTTCTTT
CASSRADRDTEAFF
>TRBJ2-7|TRBD2|TRBV19|once
TGTGCCAGTAGTATAGGAGGACTAGCGGCTGAGCAGTACTTC
CASSIGGLAAEQYF
>TRBJ1-4|TRBD1|TRBV5-1|.
TGCGCCAGCAGCGCCCAGGGGGCCCTTAATGAAAAACTGTTTTTT
CASSAQGALNEKLFF
>TRBJ2-2|TRBD1|TRBV27|few
TGTGCCAGCAGTTACGGGACAGGCACCGGGGAGCTGTTTTTT
CASSYGTGTGELFF
>TRBJ2-1|.|TRBV15|.
TGTGCCACCAGCCGGGACATATACAATGAGCAGTTCTTC
CATSRDIYNEQFF
>TRBJ2-7|TRBD2|TRBV5-4|.
TGTGCCAGCAGCTTGGGGGAGGGCCTCGAGCAGTACTTC
CASSLGEGLEQYF
>TRBJ2-5|.|TRBV5-1|once
TGCGCCAGCACTCCGGGGCTAGCGGAGACCCAGTACTTC
CASTPGLAETQYF
>TRBJ1-5|.|TRBV5-1|once
TGCGCCAGCAGCTTGGTCCCGGGGTACGGTCAGCCCCAGCATTTT
CASSLVPGYGQPQHF
>TRBJ1-6|.|TRBV28|.
TGTGCCAGCAGCCCTCAAGCCCGAATTAATTCACCCCTCCACTTT
CASSPQARINSPLHF
>TRBJ2-5|TRBD1|TRBV5-1|.
TGCGCCAGCGCCGAGGGACAGACTTTAGAGACCCAGTACTTC
CASAEGQTLETQYF
>TRBJ1-1|.|TRBV28|.
TGTGCCAGCAGTTTTTGGCCCGGGACACACCAGAACACTGAAGCTTTCTTT
CASSFWPGTHQNTEAFF
>TRBJ2-5|TRBD1|TRBV2|.
TGTGCCAGCAGTAAGACAGGGGAAGAGACCCAGTACTTC
CASSKTGEETQYF
>TRBJ2-5|.|TRBV7-9|.
TGTGCCAGCAGCTTACGGACAGCTCAAGAGACCCAGTACTTC
CASSLRTAQETQYF
>TRBJ1-3|.|TRBV10-2|.
TGCGCCAGCACCCGGGGTTCTGGAAACACCATATATTTT
CASTRGSGNTIYF
>TRBJ2-1|TRBD2|TRBV6-6|.
TGTGCCAGCAACCGGCGGGAGACGCCCAATGAGCAGTTCTTC
CASNRRETPNEQFF
>TRBJ2-3|.|TRBV7-9|.
TGTGCCAGCAGCAGTACAGGGACGGATACGCAGTATTTT
CASSSTGTDTQYF
>TRBJ2-3|TRBD1|TRBV28|.
TGTGCCAGCAGCTCGGGACAGGGCGTAGATACGCAGTATTTT
CASSSGQGVDTQYF
>TRBJ1-1|TRBD1|TRBV11-3|.
TGTGCCAGCAGCTTAGACCTCGGGGGACAGGGTACTGAAGCTTTCTTT
CASSLDLGGQGTEAFF
>TRBJ1-6|TRBD1|TRBV5-1|.
TGCGCCAGCAGCCGACAGGGGGGCACTTCACCCCTCCACTTT
CASSRQGGTSPLHF
>TRBJ2-3|.|TRBV4-3|.
TGCGCCAGCAGCCAAGATATTCCAGGGCGGGACCGCTGGGATACGCAGTATTTT
CASSQDIPGRDRWDTQYF
>TRBJ1-1|TRBD1|TRBV5-4|.
TGTGCCAGCAGCTCTGCCGGGGACAGGGGATGGGGCACTGAAGCTTTCTTT
CASSSAGDRGWGTEAFF
>TRBJ1-5|TRBD1|TRBV19|.
TGTGCCAGTAGTACTCGGACAGGGGGTCAGCCCCAGCATTTT
CASSTRTGGQPQHF
>TRBJ1-4|TRBD1|TRBV6-5|.
TGTGCCAGCAGCCATCGGACAGGATTAAAACTGTTTTTT
CASSHRTGLKLFF
>TRBJ1-1|TRBD1|TRBV5-5|.
TGTGCCAGCAGCAGATCACAGGGGGCTGAAGCTTTCTTT
CASSRSQGAEAFF